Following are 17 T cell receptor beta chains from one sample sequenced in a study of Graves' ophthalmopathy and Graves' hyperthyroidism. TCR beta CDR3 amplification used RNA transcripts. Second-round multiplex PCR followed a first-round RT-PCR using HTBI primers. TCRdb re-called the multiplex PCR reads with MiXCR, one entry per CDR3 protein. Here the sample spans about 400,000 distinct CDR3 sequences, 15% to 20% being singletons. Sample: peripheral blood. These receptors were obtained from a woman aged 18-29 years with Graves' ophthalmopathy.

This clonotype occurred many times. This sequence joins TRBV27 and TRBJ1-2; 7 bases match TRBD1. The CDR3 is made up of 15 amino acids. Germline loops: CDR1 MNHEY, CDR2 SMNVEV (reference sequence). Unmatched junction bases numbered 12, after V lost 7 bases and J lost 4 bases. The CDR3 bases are TGTGCCAGCACCCCTTCAGGGGGAGGCGGCTATGGCTACACCTTC. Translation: CASTPSGGGGYGYTF.

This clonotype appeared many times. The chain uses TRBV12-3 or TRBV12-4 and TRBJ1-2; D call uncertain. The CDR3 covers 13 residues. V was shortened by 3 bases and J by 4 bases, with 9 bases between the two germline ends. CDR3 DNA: TGTGCCAGCAGTTTCCAACAGACCTATGGCTACACCTTC. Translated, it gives CASSFQQTYGYTF.

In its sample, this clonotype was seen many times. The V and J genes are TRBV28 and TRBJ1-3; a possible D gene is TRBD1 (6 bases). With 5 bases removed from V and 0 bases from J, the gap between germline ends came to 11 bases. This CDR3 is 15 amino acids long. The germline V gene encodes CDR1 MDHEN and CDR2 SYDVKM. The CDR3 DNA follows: TGTGCCAGCAGTCCTCGGGACATCTCTGGAAACACCATATATTTT. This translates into CASSPRDISGNTIYF. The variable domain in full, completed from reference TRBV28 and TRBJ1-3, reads DVKVTQSSRYLVKRTGEKVFLECVQDMDHENMFWYRQDPGLGLRLIYFSYDVKMKEKGDIPEGYSVSREKKERFSLILESASTNQTSMYLCASSPRDISGNTIYFGEGSWLTVV.

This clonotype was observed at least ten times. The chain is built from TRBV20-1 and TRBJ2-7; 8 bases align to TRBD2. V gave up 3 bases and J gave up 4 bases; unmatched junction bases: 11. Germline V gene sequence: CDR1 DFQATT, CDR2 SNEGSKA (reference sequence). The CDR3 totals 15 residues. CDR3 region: CSASFMTSESYEQYF. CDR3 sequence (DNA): TGCAGTGCTAGTTTCATGACTAGCGAGTCGTACGAGCAGTACTTC.

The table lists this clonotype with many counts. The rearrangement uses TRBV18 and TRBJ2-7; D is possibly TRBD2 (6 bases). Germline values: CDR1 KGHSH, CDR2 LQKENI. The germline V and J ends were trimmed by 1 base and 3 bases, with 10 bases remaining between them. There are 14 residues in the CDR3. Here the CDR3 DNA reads TGTGCCAGCTCACCACAGGCGACTAGCTACGAGCAGTACTTC. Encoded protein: CASSPQATSYEQYF.

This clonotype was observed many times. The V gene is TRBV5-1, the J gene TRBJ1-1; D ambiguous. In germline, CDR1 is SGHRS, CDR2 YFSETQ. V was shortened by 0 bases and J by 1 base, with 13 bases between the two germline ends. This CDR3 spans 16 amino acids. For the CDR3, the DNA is TGCGCCAGCAGCTTGGGGTGGATACTAGAGAACACTGAAGCTTTCTTT. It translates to CASSLGWILENTEAFF. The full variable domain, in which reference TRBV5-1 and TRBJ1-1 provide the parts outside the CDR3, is KAGVTQTPRYLIKTRGQQVTLSCSPISGHRSVSWYQQTPGQGLQFLFEYFSETQRNKGNFPGRFSGRQFSNSRSEMNVSTLELGDSALYLCASSLGWILENTEAFFGQGTRLTVV.

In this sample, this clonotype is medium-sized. The CDR3 nucleotides are TGTGCCAGCAGTTACCGGGACAACACTGAAGCTTTCTTT. This encodes CASSYRDNTEAFF. This rearrangement joins TRBV6-2 or TRBV6-3 to TRBJ1-1; the D gene is possibly TRBD1 (5 bases). CDR3 length: 13 residues. V was pared by 2 bases and J by 2 bases, with 6 bases between. Germline loops: CDR1 MNHEY, CDR2 SVGEGT.

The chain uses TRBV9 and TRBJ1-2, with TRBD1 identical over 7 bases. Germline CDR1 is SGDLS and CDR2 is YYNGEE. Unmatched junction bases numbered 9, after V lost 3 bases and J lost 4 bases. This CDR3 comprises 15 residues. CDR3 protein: CASSGTQGGAYGYTF. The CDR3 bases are TGTGCCAGCAGCGGAACCCAGGGGGGCGCCTATGGCTACACCTTC. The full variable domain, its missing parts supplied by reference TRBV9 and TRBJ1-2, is DSGVTQTPKHLITATGQRVTLRCSPRSGDLSVYWYQQSLDQGLQFLIQYYNGEERAKGNILERFSAQQFPDLHSELNLSSLELGDSALYFCASSGTQGGAYGYTFGSGTRLTVV.

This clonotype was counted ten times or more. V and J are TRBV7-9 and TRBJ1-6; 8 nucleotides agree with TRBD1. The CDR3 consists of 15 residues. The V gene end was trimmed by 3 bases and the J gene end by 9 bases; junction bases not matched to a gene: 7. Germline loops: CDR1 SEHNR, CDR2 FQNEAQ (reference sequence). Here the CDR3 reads CASSLDRALASPLHF. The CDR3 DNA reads TGTGCCAGCAGCTTGGACAGGGCTTTGGCTTCACCCCTCCACTTT.

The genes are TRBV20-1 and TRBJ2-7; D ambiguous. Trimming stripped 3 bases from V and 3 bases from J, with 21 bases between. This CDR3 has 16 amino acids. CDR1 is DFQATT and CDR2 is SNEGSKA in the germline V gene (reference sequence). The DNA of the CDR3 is TGCAGTGCTAGTTTTTACAGACACCCCAATGACTACGAGCAGTACTTC. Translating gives CSASFYRHPNDYEQYF.

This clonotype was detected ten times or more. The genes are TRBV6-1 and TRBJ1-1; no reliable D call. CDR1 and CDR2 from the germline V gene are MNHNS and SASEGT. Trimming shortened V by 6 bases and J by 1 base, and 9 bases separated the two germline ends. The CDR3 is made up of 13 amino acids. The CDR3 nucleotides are TGTGCCAGCAGACCCCTTAGGAACACTGAAGCTTTCTTT. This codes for CASRPLRNTEAFF.

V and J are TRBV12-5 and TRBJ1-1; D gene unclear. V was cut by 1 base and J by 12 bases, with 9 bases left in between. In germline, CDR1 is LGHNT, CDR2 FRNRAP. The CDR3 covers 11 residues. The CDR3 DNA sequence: TGTGCTAGTGGTTTGGGTCATCTTACTTTCTTT. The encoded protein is CASGLGHLTFF.

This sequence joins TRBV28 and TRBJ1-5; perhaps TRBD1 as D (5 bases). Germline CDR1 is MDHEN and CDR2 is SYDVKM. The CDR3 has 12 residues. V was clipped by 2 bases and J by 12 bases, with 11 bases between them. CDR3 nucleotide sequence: TGTGCCAGCAGTTTACCACAGGTGATCCAGCATTTT. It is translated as CASSLPQVIQHF.

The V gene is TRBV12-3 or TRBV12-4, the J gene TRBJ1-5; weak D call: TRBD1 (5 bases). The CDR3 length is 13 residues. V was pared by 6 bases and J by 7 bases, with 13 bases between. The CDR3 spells CASSTFGDQPQHF. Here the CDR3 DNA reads TGTGCCAGCAGCACATTTGGGGACCAGCCCCAGCATTTT.

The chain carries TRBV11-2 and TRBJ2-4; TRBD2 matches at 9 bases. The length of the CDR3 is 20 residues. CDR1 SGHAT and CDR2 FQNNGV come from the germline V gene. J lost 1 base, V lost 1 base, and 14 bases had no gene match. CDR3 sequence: CASSLVTSSGSESAKNIQYF. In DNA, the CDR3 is TGTGCCAGCAGCTTAGTGACGAGTAGCGGGAGTGAGTCTGCCAAAAACATTCAGTACTTC.

CDR3 sequence: CSVPDKQGAKNIQYF. The CDR3 coding sequence is TGCAGCGTCCCAGACAAACAGGGGGCCAAAAACATTCAGTACTTC. The V call is TRBV29-1, the J call TRBJ2-4; 7 bases match TRBD1. The CDR3 length is 15 residues. The germline V gene encodes CDR1 SQVTM and CDR2 ANQGSEA. Trimming took 6 bases from V and 1 from J; bases not matched to a gene: 9.

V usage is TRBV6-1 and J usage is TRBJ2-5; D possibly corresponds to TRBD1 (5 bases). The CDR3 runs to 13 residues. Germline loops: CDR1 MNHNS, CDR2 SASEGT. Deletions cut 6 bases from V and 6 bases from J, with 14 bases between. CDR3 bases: TGTGCCAGCAGCGCAGGGCGTTTGAAGACCCAGTACTTC. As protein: CASSAGRLKTQYF.